A selection of T cell receptor beta chains follows, all from one sample in a study of cytomegalovirus exposure and HLA in healthy donors. The method was immunoSEQ multiplex PCR; TCRdb's version includes in-frame clones alone and lacks a portion of them. Of around 90,000 clones in the sample, 85% are singletons; the top ten hold about 7.7%. Material for sequencing was PBMCs. Every receptor here comes from a man in his forties or fifties in good health and CMV-seropositive. Each CDR3 is given with its conserved first and last residue. D genes are given only for firm matches. Clone size is given for some rows only: seen once, a few or many times, or a class if the clone is expanded.

NA	TRBV6-5	TRBD2	TRBJ2-1	CASSGLADNNEQFF	TGTGCCAGCAGTGGACTAGCGGATAACAATGAGCAGTTCTTC
NA	TRBV9	TRBD1	TRBJ1-1	CASSAEGQQGTEAFF	TGTGCCAGCAGCGCCGAGGGACAGCAGGGGACTGAAGCTTTCTTT
NA	TRBV28	TRBD1	TRBJ2-1	CASLQRGQGAYEQFF	TGTGCCAGCCTCCAACGGGGACAGGGGGCTTATGAGCAGTTCTTC
NA	TRBV5-1	TRBD2	TRBJ2-2	CASSVGTSGSNTGELFF	TGCGCCAGCAGCGTGGGGACTAGCGGGAGTAACACCGGGGAGCTGTTTTTT
NA	TRBV7-6	TRBD2	TRBJ2-1	CASSWTSGSSYNEQFF	TGTGCCAGCAGCTGGACTAGCGGGAGCTCCTACAATGAGCAGTTCTTC
few	TRBV28	NA	TRBJ1-2	CASSPAGRIYGYTF	TGTGCCAGCAGCCCAGCAGGGAGGATCTATGGCTACACCTTC
NA	TRBV11-3	TRBD2	TRBJ2-1	CASSFVAGEYEQFF	TGTGCCAGCAGCTTCGTAGCGGGAGAATATGAGCAGTTCTTC
NA	TRBV27	NA	TRBJ2-3	CASSLSSLTDTQYF	TGTGCCAGCAGTTTATCCTCACTCACAGATACGCAGTATTTT
once	TRBV18	NA	TRBJ1-4	CASSQGPSNEKLFF	TGTGCCAGCTCACAGGGGCCCTCTAATGAAAAACTGTTTTTT
NA	TRBV7-2	TRBD1	TRBJ1-2	CASRRDRRNYGYTF	TGTGCCAGCAGACGGGACAGGCGTAACTATGGCTACACCTTC
NA	TRBV6-8	TRBD1	TRBJ2-7	CASSYDRGATGSSYEQYF	TGTGCCAGCAGTTACGACAGGGGGGCGACAGGGAGCTCCTACGAGCAGTACTTC
NA	TRBV7-2	TRBD2	TRBJ2-2	CASSFLAGGPNTGELFF	TGTGCCAGCAGCTTTTTAGCGGGAGGGCCTAACACCGGGGAGCTGTTTTTT
NA	TRBV14	NA	TRBJ2-7	CASSQDQGVPYEQYF	TGTGCCAGCAGCCAAGATCAAGGGGTCCCCTACGAGCAGTACTTC
few	TRBV23-1	TRBD2	TRBJ2-7	CASIRSTGGLAGETPSSYEQYF	TGCGCCAGCATCAGATCCACCGGAGGACTAGCGGGAGAGACCCCAAGCTCCTACGAGCAGTACTTC
once	TRBV5-1	NA	TRBJ2-5	CASSPINGETQYF	TGCGCCAGCAGTCCTATAAACGGGGAGACCCAGTACTTC
NA	TRBV7-9	TRBD1	TRBJ1-1	CASSSLKGAQYFEAFF	TGTGCCAGCAGCTCATTAAAGGGGGCCCAATACTTTGAAGCTTTCTTT
NA	TRBV6-5	NA	TRBJ2-7	CASRRRRGPYEQYF	TGTGCCAGCAGACGGAGGCGGGGGCCCTACGAGCAGTACTTC
few	TRBV5-4	TRBD2	TRBJ2-3	CASTQTSADTQYF	TGTGCCAGCACCCAGACTAGCGCAGATACGCAGTATTTT
NA	TRBV20-1	TRBD2	TRBJ2-5	CSPRGGETQYF	TGCAGTCCCCGGGGGGGGGAGACCCAGTACTTC
few	TRBV5-5	NA	TRBJ1-2	CASSWQGLDGYTF	TGTGCCAGCAGCTGGCAGGGACTGGATGGCTACACCTTC
NA	TRBV5-4	NA	TRBJ1-2	CASSWGTYTGYTF	TGTGCCAGCAGCTGGGGGACTTACACAGGCTACACCTTC
NA	TRBV18	TRBD2	TRBJ2-1	CASSGREGGVSSYNEQFF	TGTGCCAGCTCAGGCCGGGAGGGCGGGGTGAGCTCCTACAATGAGCAGTTCTTC
NA	TRBV6-5	NA	TRBJ1-1	CASRSLGARAFF	TGTGCCAGCAGGTCTCTGGGGGCTAGGGCTTTCTTT
NA	TRBV7-9	TRBD1	TRBJ2-5	CASTVRQGALQYF	TGTGCCAGCACCGTAAGACAGGGGGCTTTGCAGTACTTC
NA	TRBV7-8	NA	TRBJ1-3	CASSRGSTGNTIYF	TGTGCCAGCAGCAGGGGATCAACTGGAAACACCATATATTTT
NA	TRBV7-9	TRBD2	TRBJ2-7	CSSSRPGLDSYEQYF	TGTTCCAGCAGTCGGCCGGGACTAGACTCCTACGAGCAGTACTTC
NA	TRBV5-1	NA	TRBJ2-5	CASSKPQGGETQYF	TGCGCCAGCAGCAAACCACAGGGGGGGGAGACCCAGTACTTC
NA	TRBV2	TRBD2	TRBJ2-2	CASTIGRGIKGELFF	TGTGCCAGCACAATCGGGCGGGGGATAAAGGGGGAGCTGTTTTTT
NA	TRBV21-1	NA	TRBJ2-7	CASSKPTCDRSRSYEQYF	TGTGCCAGCAGCAAACCGACATGTGACCGATCAAGATCCTACGAGCAGTACTTC
NA	TRBV18	NA	TRBJ1-3	CASSPMGTNSGNTIYF	TGTGCCAGCTCACCTATGGGCACCAACTCTGGAAACACCATATATTTT
NA	TRBV29-1	NA	TRBJ2-7	CSVGGQGPYEQYF	TGCAGCGTTGGGGGGCAGGGCCCCTACGAGCAGTACTTC
NA	TRBV7-8	TRBD2	TRBJ2-7	CASRPGASGTYEQYF	TGTGCCAGCAGACCTGGGGCTAGCGGTACCTACGAGCAGTACTTC
NA	TRBV15	TRBD1	TRBJ1-5	CATSRGQGAGQPQHF	TGTGCCACCAGCCGGGGACAGGGGGCAGGGCAGCCCCAGCATTTT
NA	TRBV6-5	TRBD2	TRBJ2-5	CASSALGTSGRVQYF	TGTGCCAGCAGTGCCCTAGGGACTAGCGGGAGAGTCCAGTACTTC
NA	TRBV5-1	TRBD1	TRBJ2-4	CASSPRSSTGNKLAKNIQYF	TGCGCCAGCAGCCCCCGTTCCTCGACAGGGAACAAACTAGCCAAAAACATTCAGTACTTC
NA	TRBV18	TRBD1	TRBJ2-3	CASSKTGQSTDTQYF	TGTGCCAGCTCAAAGACGGGACAGAGTACAGATACGCAGTATTTT
NA	TRBV9	NA	TRBJ1-2	CASSGGIYGYTF	TGTGCCAGCAGCGGGGGCATATATGGCTACACCTTC
NA	TRBV15	TRBD2	TRBJ2-1	CATSLKGLAAYNEQFF	TGTGCCACCAGCCTTAAGGGACTAGCGGCGTACAATGAGCAGTTCTTC
NA	TRBV5-1	TRBD1	TRBJ1-1	CASSLVTGGVAEAFF	TGCGCCAGCAGCTTGGTTACAGGGGGTGTGGCTGAAGCTTTCTTT
NA	TRBV30	TRBD1	TRBJ1-1	CAWSTGQGAGTEAFF	TGTGCCTGGAGTACGGGTCAGGGGGCGGGCACTGAAGCTTTCTTT
few	TRBV7-9	NA	TRBJ2-3	CASSVNGYTDTQYF	TGTGCCAGCAGCGTCAACGGTTACACAGATACGCAGTATTTT
NA	TRBV7-6	TRBD2	TRBJ2-7	CASSSYPGLAGGPSGSEQYF	TGTGCCAGCAGCTCCTATCCGGGACTAGCGGGAGGGCCAAGTGGGTCCGAGCAGTACTTC
NA	TRBV28	TRBD2	TRBJ2-5	CASGRAVEMETQYF	TGTGCTAGCGGGAGGGCCGTCGAGATGGAGACCCAGTACTTC
once	TRBV4-1	TRBD1	TRBJ2-7	CASSQPGTGKYEQYF	TGCGCCAGCAGCCAGCCCGGGACAGGGAAATACGAGCAGTACTTC
NA	TRBV19	TRBD1	TRBJ1-4	CASSIGTGGAGEKLFF	TGTGCCAGTAGTATAGGGACAGGGGGCGCAGGTGAAAAACTGTTTTTT
NA	TRBV4-2	TRBD1	TRBJ2-7	CASSEPGGKNEQYF	TGTGCCAGCAGTGAGCCAGGGGGTAAGAACGAGCAGTACTTC
NA	TRBV5-1	NA	TRBJ2-7	CASSLVPAGSSYEQYF	TGCGCCAGCAGCTTGGTTCCCGCCGGGAGCTCCTACGAGCAGTACTTC
NA	TRBV7-8	NA	TRBJ2-7	CASSLEGGSSYEQYF	TGTGCCAGCAGCCTTGAGGGGGGGAGCTCCTACGAGCAGTACTTC
NA	TRBV6-5	NA	TRBJ1-5	CASSSVGNQPQHF	TGTGCCAGCAGTTCGGTCGGTAATCAGCCCCAGCATTTT
NA	TRBV6-4	TRBD1	TRBJ1-6	CASSPREQGHNSPLHF	TGTGCCAGCAGTCCCCGGGAACAGGGGCATAATTCACCCCTCCACTTT
NA	TRBV5-1	NA	TRBJ2-5	CASSNPATQYQETQYF	TGCGCCAGCAGCAATCCCGCGACACAGTACCAAGAGACCCAGTACTTC
NA	TRBV19	NA	TRBJ2-1	CASSQASANNEQFF	TGTGCCAGTAGTCAGGCTAGCGCAAACAATGAGCAGTTCTTC
few	TRBV6-4	NA	TRBJ1-1	CASRAEVNTEAFF	TGTGCCAGCAGGGCGGAGGTTAACACTGAAGCTTTCTTT
NA	TRBV4-1	TRBD1	TRBJ1-2	CASSQTDRGEGGYTF	TGCGCCAGCAGCCAGACGGACAGGGGAGAGGGTGGCTACACCTTC
NA	TRBV5-1	TRBD1	TRBJ2-5	CASSLQTGVQETQYF	TGCGCCAGCAGCTTGCAAACAGGGGTCCAAGAGACCCAGTACTTC
NA	TRBV30	TRBD1	TRBJ1-2	CAWSRDRPYGYTF	TGTGCCTGGAGTAGGGACAGACCTTATGGCTACACCTTC
NA	TRBV19	NA	TRBJ1-2	CASSTTGNYGYTF	TGTGCCAGTAGTACAACAGGGAACTATGGCTACACCTTC
NA	TRBV28	TRBD1	TRBJ2-5	CASSLSGQGVRETQYF	TGTGCCAGCAGTTTATCTGGGCAGGGGGTCCGGGAGACCCAGTACTTC
NA	TRBV14	NA	TRBJ2-3	CASSLRSGARTDTQYF	TGTGCCAGCAGCCTCCGGTCAGGGGCGAGGACAGATACGCAGTATTTT
few	TRBV7-9	TRBD1	TRBJ2-7	CASSILTGGHPYEQYF	TGTGCCAGCAGCATCTTGACAGGGGGCCATCCCTACGAGCAGTACTTC